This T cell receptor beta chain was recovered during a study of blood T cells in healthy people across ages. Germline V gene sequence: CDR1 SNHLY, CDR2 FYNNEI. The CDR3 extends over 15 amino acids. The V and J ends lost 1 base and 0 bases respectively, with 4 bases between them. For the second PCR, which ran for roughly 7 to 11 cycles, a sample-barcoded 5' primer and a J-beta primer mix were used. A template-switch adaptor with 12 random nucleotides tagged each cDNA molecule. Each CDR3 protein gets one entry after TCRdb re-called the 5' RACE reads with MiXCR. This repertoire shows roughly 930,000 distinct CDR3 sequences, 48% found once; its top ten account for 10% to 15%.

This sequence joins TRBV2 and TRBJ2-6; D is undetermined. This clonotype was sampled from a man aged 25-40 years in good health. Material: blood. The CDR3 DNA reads TGTGCCAGCAGTGAAGGCGCCTCTGGGGCCAACGTCCTGACTTTC. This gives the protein CASSEGASGANVLTF.